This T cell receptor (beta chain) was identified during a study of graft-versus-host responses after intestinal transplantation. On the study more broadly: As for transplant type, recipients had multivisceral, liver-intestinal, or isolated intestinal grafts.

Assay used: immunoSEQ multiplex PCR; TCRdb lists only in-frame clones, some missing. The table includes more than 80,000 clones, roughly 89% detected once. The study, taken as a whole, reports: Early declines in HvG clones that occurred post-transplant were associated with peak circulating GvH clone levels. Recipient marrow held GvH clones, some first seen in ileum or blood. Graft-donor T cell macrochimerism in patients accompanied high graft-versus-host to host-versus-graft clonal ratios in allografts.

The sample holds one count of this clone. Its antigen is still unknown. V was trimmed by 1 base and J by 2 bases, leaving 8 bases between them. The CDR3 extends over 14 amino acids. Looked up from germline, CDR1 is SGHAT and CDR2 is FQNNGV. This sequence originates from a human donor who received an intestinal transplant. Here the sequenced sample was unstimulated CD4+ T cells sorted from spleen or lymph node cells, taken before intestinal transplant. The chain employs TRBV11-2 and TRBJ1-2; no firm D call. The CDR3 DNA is TGTGCCAGCAGCTTAGGGGCCTTGAACTATGGCTACACCTTC. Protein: CASSLGALNYGYTF.